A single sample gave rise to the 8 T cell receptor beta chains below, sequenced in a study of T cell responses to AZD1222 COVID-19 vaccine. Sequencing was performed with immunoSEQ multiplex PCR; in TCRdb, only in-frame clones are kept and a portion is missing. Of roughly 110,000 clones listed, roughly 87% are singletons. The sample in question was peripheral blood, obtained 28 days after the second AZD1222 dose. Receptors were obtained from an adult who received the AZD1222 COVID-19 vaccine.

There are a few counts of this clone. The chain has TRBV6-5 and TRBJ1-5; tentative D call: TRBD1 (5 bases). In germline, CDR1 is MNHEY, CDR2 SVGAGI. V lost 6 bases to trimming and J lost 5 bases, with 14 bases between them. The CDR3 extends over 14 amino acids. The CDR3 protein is CASRPTTGHQPQHF. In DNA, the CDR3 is TGTGCCAGCAGACCCACCACAGGTCATCAGCCCCAGCATTTT.

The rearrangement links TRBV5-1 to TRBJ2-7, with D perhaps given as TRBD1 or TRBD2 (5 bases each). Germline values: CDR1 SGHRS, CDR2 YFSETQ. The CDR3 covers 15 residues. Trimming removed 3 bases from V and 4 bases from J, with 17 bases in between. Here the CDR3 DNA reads TGCGCCAGCAGCTGGACGATGGGGGAGAGTTACGAGCAGTACTTC. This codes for CASSWTMGESYEQYF.

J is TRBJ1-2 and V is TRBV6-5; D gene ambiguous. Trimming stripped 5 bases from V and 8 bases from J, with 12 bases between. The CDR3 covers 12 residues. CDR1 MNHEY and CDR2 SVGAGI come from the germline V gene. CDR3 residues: CASSPRESGYTF. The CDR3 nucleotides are TGTGCCAGCAGTCCCCGGGAGTCGGGCTACACCTTC.

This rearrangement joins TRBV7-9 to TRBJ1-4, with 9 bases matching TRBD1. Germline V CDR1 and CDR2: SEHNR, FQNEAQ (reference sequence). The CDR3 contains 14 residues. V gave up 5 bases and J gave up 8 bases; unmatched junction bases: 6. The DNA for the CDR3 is TGTGCCAGCAGCCAGGGACAGGGAGGCGAAAAACTGTTTTTT. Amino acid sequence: CASSQGQGGEKLFF.

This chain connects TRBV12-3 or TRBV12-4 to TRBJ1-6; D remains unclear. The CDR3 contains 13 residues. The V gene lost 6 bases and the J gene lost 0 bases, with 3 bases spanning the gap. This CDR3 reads CASRSSYNSPLHF. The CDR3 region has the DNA TGTGCCAGCAGAAGCTCCTATAATTCACCCCTCCACTTT.

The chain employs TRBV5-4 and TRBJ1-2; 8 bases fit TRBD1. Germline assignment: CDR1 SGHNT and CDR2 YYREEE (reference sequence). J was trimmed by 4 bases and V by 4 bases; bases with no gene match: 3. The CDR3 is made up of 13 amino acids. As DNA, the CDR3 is TGTGCCAGCAGCCCGACAGGGGTCTATGGCTACACCTTC. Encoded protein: CASSPTGVYGYTF.

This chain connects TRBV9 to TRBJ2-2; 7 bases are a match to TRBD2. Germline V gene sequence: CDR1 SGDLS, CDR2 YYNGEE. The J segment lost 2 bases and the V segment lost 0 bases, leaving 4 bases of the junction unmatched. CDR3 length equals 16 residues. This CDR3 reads CASSVAGRSNTGELFF. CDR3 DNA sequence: TGTGCCAGCAGCGTAGCCGGGAGGTCTAACACCGGGGAGCTGTTTTTT. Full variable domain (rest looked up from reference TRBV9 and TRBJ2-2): DSGVTQTPKHLITATGQRVTLRCSPRSGDLSVYWYQQSLDQGLQFLIQYYNGEERAKGNILERFSAQQFPDLHSELNLSSLELGDSALYFCASSVAGRSNTGELFFGEGSRLTVL.

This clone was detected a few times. The CDR3 bases are TGTGCCAGCAGCTTACTGGACACCCCCAGCTATGGCTACACCTTC. It specifies CASSLLDTPSYGYTF. The V and J genes are TRBV7-9 and TRBJ1-2, with D possibly matching TRBD1 (5 bases). Trimming left V 2 bases short and J 4 bases short, with 14 bases between. This CDR3 has 15 amino acids. The germline gives CDR1 SEHNR, CDR2 FQNEAQ (reference sequence). The full variable domain, in which reference TRBV7-9 and TRBJ1-2 provide the parts outside the CDR3, is DTGVSQNPRHKITKRGQNVTFRCDPISEHNRLYWYRQTLGQGPEFLTYFQNEAQLEKSRLLSDRFSAERPKGSFSTLEIQRTEQGDSAMYLCASSLLDTPSYGYTFGSGTRLTVV.